This entry concerns a single TCR beta chain. What it binds is not known. It was 5'RACE with constant-segment primers that produced the TCR alpha and TCR beta cDNA libraries, which carried sample barcodes and UMIs. One entry per CDR3 protein, called by TCRdb with MiXCR from the 5' RACE reads. The profile covers about 340,000 distinct CDR3 sequences, with 15% to 20% appearing a single time and 20% to 25% taken by the ten largest. The CDR3 is 15 residues long. Trimming took 8 bases from V and 5 from J, leaving 21 bases between them. The entry originates in a study of T-cell memory formation after mild COVID-19. Study in general: Largely, the TCR clusters proved donor specific. The study's findings and limits: Contracting CD4+ clones were located mainly in CM and EM, and CD8+ clones in EMRA.

The sequence came from a man younger than 35 who had mild COVID-19 (a few samples of this study predate the infection). Cell type and time point are not known. The specimen was PBMCs or a T cell subset sorted from them (not recorded which). The rearrangement joins TRBV12-3 or TRBV12-4 to TRBJ2-5; a possible D gene is TRBD2 (5 bases). CDR3 coding DNA: TGTGCCAGCCTTTCGGATACGGGAATTCGGGAGACCCAGTACTTC. Its protein product is CASLSDTGIRETQYF.